Shown below are 5 T cell receptor beta chains from a single sample sequenced in a study of T cells in Graves' hyperthyroidism and ophthalmopathy. Regions amplified from RNA transcripts were the TCR beta CDR3 regions. With the HTBI primer set, the TCR CDR3 went through a first round of RT-PCR. TCRdb used MiXCR to reprocess the multiplex PCR reads, holding one entry per CDR3 protein. Altogether 540,000 or so distinct CDR3 sequences are present, about 15% being singletons, with the ten largest covering around 7.3%. Input material: blood. These receptors all stem from a woman aged 25 to 39 with Graves' hyperthyroidism.

This clonotype was seen only a few times. The genes are TRBV7-2 and TRBJ2-1; no definite D call. Trimming removed 5 bases at V and 0 bases at J, with 14 bases between. Germline loops: CDR1 SGHTA, CDR2 FQGNSA. The CDR3 has 16 amino acids. In nucleotides, the CDR3 is TGTGCCAGCAGCACCCCCTCTAGGAGCTCCTACAATGAGCAGTTCTTC. Its translation is CASSTPSRSSYNEQFF.

This clonotype was seen repeatedly, ten times or more. This sequence joins TRBV12-3 or TRBV12-4 and TRBJ1-5; D is undetermined. With 3 bases removed from V and 2 bases from J, the gap between germline ends came to 8 bases. The CDR3 consists of 14 residues. DNA of the CDR3: TGTGCCAGCAGTTTTAAGGACCGCAATCAGCCCCAGCATTTT. This sequence encodes CASSFKDRNQPQHF.

The chain joins TRBV20-1 to TRBJ2-3; possible D gene TRBD1, 5 bases. Germline V gene data show CDR1 as DFQATT and CDR2 as SNEGSKA (reference sequence). CDR3 length equals 15 residues. The V gene lost 5 bases and the J gene lost 2 bases, with 17 bases spanning the gap. The CDR3 here is CSAPKGSAVTDTQYF. Here the CDR3 DNA reads TGCAGTGCTCCGAAGGGGTCAGCAGTCACAGATACGCAGTATTTT.

This clonotype was picked up many times. V usage is TRBV6-6 and J usage is TRBJ2-1; TRBD2 agrees at 12 bases. The germline V gene has CDR1 MNHNY and CDR2 SVGAGI (reference sequence). Losses at the gene ends were 0 bases for V and 8 bases for J; bases not matched to a gene: 14. This CDR3 spans 19 amino acids. CDR3 sequence: CASSYSKALAGGPGDEQFF. For the CDR3, the DNA is TGTGCCAGCAGTTACTCGAAAGCCCTAGCGGGAGGGCCGGGCGATGAGCAGTTCTTC.

The genes are TRBV6-2 or TRBV6-3 and TRBJ2-1; D gene uncertain. Per the germline V gene, CDR1 is MNHEY and CDR2 is SVGEGT. This CDR3 contains 12 residues. V was pared by 7 bases and J by 6 bases, with 10 bases between. The CDR3 reads CASTHPSNEQFF. The CDR3 DNA is TGTGCCAGCACTCACCCGAGCAATGAGCAGTTCTTC.